This T cell receptor beta chain stems from a study of breast tumors, draining lymph nodes, adjacent tissues. Study results and limitations: Tumor repertoires ranked between lymph nodes and nontumor tissue in diversity, with V and J gene preferences. The lymph node origin of tumor T cells was framed as consistent with a hypothesis, not demonstrated. Luminal-like breast cancer showed significantly greater tumor-nontumor repertoire similarity than basal-like breast cancer did.

This clonotype was counted at least ten times. Its antigen is not known. The length of the CDR3 is 13 residues. CDR1 and CDR2 from the germline V gene are DFQATT and SNEGSKA (reference sequence). Trimming took off 6 bases at V and 9 bases at J, with 21 bases between the two ends. TCRdb used MiXCR to reprocess the multiplex PCR reads, holding one entry per CDR3 protein. The sample lists about 230,000 distinct CDR3 sequences, about a third occurring once. Breast cancer patients provided tissue from their axillary draining lymph nodes. Material: axillary lymph node tissue. The TCR originated in a female donor with breast cancer. Some clones in this sample may be carry-over from other donors' samples. The V call is TRBV20-1, the J call TRBJ2-7; D might be TRBD2 (6 bases). This CDR3 is CSATSRLGFVQYF. CDR3 nucleotide sequence: TGCAGTGCCACTAGCCGCCTCGGGTTTGTGCAGTACTTC.